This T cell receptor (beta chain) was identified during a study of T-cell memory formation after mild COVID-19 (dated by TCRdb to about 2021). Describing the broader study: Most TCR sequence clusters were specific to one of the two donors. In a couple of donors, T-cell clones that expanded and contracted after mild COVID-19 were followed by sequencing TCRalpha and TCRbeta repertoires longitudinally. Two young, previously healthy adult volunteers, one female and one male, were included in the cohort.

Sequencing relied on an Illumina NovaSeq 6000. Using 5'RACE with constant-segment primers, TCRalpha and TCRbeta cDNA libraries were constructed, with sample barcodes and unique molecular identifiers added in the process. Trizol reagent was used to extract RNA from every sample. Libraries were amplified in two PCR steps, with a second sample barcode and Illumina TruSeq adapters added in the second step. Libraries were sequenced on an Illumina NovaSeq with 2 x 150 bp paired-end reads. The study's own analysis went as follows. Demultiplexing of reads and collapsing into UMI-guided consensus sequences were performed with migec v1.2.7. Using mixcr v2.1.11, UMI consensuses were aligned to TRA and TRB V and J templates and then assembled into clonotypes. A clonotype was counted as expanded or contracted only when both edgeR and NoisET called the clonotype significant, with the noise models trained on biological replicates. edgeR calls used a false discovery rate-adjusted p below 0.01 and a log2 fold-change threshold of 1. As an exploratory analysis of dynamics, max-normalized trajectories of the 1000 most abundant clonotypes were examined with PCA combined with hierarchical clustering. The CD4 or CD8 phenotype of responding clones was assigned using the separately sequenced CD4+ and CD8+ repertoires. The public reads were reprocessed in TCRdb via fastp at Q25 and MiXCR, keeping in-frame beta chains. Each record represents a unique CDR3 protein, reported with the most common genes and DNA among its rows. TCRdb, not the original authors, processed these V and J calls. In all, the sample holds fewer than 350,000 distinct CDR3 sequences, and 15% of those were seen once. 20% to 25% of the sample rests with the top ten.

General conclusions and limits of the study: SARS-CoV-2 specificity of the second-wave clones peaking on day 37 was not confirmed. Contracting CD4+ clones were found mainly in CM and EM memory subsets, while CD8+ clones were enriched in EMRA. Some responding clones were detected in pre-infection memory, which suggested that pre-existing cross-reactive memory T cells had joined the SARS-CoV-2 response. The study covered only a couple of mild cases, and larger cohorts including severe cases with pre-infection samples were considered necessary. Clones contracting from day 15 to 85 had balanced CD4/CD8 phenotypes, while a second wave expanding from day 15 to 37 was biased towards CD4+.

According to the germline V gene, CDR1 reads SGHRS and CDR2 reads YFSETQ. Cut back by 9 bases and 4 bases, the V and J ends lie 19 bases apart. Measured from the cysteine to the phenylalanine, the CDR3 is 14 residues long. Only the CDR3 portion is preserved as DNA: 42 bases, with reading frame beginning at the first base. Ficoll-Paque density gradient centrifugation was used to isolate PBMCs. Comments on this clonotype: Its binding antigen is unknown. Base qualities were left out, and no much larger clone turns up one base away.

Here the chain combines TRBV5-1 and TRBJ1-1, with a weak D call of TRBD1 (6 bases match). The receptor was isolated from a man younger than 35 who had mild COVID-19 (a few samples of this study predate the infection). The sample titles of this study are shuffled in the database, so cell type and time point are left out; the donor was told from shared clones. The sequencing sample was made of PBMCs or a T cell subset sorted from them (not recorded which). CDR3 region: CATKRGLGGTEAFF. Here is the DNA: TGCGCCACCAAGCGGGGGCTTGGGGGCACTGAAGCTTTCTTT.